This TCR beta chain was identified during a study of shared clonotypes between healthy human individuals. As to this clone: The antigen remains unidentified.

Study conclusions and caveats: The donor pool, a small one, limited the genetic and exposure-history diversity represented.

Germline V gives CDR1 SEHNR, CDR2 FQNEAQ (reference sequence). J gave up 3 bases and V 1 base, and 1 base lay outside the gene matches. This CDR3 contains 14 residues. Naive-designated CD8 cells lacked CD45RO, were positively enriched for CCR7, and omitted terminally differentiated effector memory CD45RA+ cells. Genomic DNA per cell subset filled all wells of several immunoSEQ plates. TCRdb's copy holds only in-frame clones and misses some; the assay was immunoSEQ multiplex PCR. The sample carries about 2 million clones, about 95% recorded once. Sequencing was performed on naive CD8+ T cells sorted from blood. The TCR originated in a man aged 18 to 30 in good health. This chain uses TRBV7-9 with TRBJ2-5, with 8 bases matching TRBD1. The CDR3, as DNA: TGTGCCAGCAGCTTAGGGACAGGGAAAGAGACCCAGTACTTC. Amino acids: CASSLGTGKETQYF.